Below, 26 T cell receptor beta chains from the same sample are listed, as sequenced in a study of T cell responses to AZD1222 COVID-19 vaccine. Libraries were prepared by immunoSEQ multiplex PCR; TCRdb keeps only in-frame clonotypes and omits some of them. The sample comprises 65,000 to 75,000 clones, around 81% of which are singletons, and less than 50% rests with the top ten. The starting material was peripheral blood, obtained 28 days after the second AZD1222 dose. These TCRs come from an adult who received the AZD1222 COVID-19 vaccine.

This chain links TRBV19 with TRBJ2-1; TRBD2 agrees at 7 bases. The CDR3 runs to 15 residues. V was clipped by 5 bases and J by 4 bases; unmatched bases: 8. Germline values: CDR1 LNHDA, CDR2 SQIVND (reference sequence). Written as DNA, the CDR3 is TGTGCCAGTAGTCTGTTGACTAGCAGATACAATGAGCAGTTCTTC. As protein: CASSLLTSRYNEQFF.

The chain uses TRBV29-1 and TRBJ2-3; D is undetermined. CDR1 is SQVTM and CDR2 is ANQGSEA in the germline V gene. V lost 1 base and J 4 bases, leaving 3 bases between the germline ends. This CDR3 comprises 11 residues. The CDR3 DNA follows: TGCAGCGTTGAAGGAGCAGATACGCAGTATTTT. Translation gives CSVEGADTQYF.

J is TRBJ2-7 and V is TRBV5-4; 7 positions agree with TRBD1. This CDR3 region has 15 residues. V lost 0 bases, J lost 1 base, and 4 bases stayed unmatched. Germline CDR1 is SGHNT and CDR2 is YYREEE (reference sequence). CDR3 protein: CASSLERGQSYEQYF. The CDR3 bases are TGTGCCAGCAGCTTGGAGAGGGGGCAGTCCTACGAGCAGTACTTC.

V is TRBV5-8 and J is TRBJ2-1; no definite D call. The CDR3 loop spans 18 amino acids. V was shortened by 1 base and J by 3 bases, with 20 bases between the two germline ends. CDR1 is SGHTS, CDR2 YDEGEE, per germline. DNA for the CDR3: TGTGCCAGCAGCTTGATCGGACGGCCGTCTGGGGTCTACAATGAGCAGTTCTTC. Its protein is CASSLIGRPSGVYNEQFF. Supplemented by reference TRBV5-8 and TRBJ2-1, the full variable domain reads EAGVTQSPTHLIKTRGQQATLRCSPISGHTSVYWYQQALGLGLQFLLWYDEGEERNRGNFPPRFSGRQFPNYSSELNVNALELEDSALYLCASSLIGRPSGVYNEQFFGPGTRLTVL.

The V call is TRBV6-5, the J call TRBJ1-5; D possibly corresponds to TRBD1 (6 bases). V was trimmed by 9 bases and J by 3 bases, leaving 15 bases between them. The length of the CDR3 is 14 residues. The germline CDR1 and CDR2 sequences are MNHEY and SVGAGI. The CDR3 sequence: CASKPGQNNQPQHF. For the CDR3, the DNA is TGTGCCAGTAAACCCGGACAGAACAATCAGCCCCAGCATTTT.

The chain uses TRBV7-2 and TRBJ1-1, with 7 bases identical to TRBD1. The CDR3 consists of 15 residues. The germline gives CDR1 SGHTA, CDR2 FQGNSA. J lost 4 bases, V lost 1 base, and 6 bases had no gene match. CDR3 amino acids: CASSLGGTASTEAFF. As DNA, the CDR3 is TGTGCCAGCAGCTTAGGGGGGACAGCTAGCACTGAAGCTTTCTTT.

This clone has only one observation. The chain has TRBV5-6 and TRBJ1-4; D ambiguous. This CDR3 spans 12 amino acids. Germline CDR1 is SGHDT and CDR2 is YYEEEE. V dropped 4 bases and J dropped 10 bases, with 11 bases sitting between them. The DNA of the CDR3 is TGTGCCAGCAGCGGACCCGAGGGAAAACTGTTTTTT. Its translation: CASSGPEGKLFF.

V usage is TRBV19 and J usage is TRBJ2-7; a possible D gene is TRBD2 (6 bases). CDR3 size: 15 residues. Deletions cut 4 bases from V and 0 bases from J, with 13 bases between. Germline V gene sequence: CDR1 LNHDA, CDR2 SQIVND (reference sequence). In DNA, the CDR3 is TGTGCCAGTAGTACCGGGACTCTTACCTCCTACGAGCAGTACTTC. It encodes CASSTGTLTSYEQYF.

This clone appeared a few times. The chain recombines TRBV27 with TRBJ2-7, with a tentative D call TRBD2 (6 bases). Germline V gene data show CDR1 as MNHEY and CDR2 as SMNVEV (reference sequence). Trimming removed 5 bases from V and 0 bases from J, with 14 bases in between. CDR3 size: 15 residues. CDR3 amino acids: CASSPGDPRSYEQYF. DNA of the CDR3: TGTGCCAGCAGTCCGGGGGACCCCCGCTCCTACGAGCAGTACTTC.

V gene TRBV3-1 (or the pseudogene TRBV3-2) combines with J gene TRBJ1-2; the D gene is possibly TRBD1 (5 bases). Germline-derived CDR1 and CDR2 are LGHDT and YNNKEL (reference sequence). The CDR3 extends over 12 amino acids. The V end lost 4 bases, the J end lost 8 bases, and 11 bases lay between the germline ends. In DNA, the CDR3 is TGTGCCAGCAGCCGCAGGGAATTCGGCTACACCTTC. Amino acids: CASSRREFGYTF.

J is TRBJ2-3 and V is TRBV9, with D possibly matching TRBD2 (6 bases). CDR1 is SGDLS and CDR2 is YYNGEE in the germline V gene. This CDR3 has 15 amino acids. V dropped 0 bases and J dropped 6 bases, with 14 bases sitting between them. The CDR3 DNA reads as TGTGCCAGCAGCGTAGCGGGACTTGTAATGGATACGCAGTATTTT. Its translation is CASSVAGLVMDTQYF. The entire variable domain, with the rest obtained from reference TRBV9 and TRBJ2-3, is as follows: DSGVTQTPKHLITATGQRVTLRCSPRSGDLSVYWYQQSLDQGLQFLIQYYNGEERAKGNILERFSAQQFPDLHSELNLSSLELGDSALYFCASSVAGLVMDTQYFGPGTRLTVL.

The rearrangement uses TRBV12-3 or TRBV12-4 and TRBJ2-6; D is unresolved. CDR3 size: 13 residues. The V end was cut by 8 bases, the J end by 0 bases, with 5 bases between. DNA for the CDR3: TGTGCCAGCCGAGTCTCTGGGGCCAACGTCCTGACTTTC. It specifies CASRVSGANVLTF.

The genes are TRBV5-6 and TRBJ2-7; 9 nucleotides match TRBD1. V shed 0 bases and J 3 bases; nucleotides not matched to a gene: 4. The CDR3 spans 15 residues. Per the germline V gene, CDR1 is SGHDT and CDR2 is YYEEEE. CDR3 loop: CASSLGGTGYYEQYF. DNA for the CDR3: TGTGCCAGCAGCTTGGGGGGGACAGGGTACTACGAGCAGTACTTC.

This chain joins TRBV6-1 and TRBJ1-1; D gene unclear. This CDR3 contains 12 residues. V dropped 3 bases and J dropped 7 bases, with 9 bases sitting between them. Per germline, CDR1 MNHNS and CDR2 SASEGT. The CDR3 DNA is TGTGCCAGCAGTGACGAACCGGGTGAAGCTTTCTTT. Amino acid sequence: CASSDEPGEAFF.

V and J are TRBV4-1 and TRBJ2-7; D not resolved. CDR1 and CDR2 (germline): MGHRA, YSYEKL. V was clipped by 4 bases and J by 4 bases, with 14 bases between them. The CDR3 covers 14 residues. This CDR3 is CASSPLLTAYEQYF. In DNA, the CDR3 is TGCGCCAGCAGCCCCCTCCTGACCGCATACGAGCAGTACTTC.

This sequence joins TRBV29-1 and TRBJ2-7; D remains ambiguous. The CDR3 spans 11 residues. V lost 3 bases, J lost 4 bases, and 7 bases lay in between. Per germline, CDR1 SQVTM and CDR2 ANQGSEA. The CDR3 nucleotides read TGCAGCGTTGAGACCGTTTACGAGCAGTACTTC. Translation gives CSVETVYEQYF.

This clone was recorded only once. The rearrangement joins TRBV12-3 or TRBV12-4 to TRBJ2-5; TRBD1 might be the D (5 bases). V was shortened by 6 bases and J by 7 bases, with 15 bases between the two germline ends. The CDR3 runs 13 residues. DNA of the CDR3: TGTGCCAGCAGCCCAGACAGCGAAAGGACCCAGTACTTC. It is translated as CASSPDSERTQYF.

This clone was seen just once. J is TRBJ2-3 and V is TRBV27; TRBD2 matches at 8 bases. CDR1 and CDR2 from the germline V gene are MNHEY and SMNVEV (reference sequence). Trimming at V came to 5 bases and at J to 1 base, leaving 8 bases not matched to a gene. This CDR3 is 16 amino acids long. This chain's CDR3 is CASSRASGRGTDTQYF. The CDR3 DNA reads TGTGCCAGCAGTCGGGCAAGCGGGAGAGGCACAGATACGCAGTATTTT.

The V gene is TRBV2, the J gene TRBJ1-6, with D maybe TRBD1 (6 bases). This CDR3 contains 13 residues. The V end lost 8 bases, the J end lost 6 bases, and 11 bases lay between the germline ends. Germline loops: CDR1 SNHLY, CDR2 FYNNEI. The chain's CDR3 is CASVGQTNSPLHF. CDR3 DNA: TGTGCCAGCGTAGGACAGACTAATTCACCCCTCCACTTT.

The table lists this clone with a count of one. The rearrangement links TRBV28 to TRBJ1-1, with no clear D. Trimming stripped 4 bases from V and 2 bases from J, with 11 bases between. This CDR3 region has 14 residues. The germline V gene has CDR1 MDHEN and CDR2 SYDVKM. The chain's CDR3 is CASSYDTENTEAFF. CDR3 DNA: TGTGCCAGCAGTTACGACACGGAAAACACTGAAGCTTTCTTT.

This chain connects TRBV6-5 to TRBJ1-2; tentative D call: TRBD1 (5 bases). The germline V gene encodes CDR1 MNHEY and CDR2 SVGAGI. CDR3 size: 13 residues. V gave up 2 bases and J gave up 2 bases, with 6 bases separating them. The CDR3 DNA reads TGTGCCAGCAGTTACGGGGCAAACTATGGCTACACCTTC. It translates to CASSYGANYGYTF.

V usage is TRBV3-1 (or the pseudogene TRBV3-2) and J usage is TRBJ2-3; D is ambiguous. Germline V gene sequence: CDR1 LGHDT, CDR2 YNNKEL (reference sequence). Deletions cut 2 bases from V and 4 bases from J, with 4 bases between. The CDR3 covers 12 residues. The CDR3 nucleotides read TGTGCCAGCAGCCAACCATCAGATACGCAGTATTTT. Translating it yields CASSQPSDTQYF.

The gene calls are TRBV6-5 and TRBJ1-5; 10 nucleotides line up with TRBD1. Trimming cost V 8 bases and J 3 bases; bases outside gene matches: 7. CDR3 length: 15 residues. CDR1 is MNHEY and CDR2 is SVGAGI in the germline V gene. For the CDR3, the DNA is TGTGCCAGCGCCAGGACAGGGGGTTTCAATCAGCCCCAGCATTTT. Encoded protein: CASARTGGFNQPQHF.

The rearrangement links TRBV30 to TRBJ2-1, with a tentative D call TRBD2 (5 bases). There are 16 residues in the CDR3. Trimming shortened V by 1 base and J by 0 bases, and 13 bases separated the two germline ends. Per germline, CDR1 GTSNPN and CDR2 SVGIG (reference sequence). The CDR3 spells CAWSDRLAASYNEQFF. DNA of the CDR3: TGTGCCTGGAGTGATAGGCTAGCTGCCTCCTACAATGAGCAGTTCTTC.

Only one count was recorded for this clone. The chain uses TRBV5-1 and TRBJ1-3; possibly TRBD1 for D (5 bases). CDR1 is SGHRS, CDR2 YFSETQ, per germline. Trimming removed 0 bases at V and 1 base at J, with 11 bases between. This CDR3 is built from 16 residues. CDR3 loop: CASSLDSPGSGNTIYF. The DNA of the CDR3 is TGCGCCAGCAGCTTGGATTCTCCAGGGTCTGGAAACACCATATATTTT.

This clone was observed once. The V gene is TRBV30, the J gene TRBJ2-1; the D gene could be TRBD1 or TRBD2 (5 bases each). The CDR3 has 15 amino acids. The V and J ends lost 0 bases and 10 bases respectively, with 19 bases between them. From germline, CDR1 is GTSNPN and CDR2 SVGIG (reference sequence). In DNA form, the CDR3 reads TGTGCCTGGAGTGTTCTGGGACCACCCTTTTTCGAGCAGTTCTTC. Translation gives CAWSVLGPPFFEQFF. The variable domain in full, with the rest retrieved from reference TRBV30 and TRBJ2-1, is SQTIHQWPATLVQPVGSPLSLECTVEGTSNPNLYWYRQAAGRGLQLLFYSVGIGQISSEVPQNLSASRPQDRQFILSSKKLLLSDSGFYLCAWSVLGPPFFEQFFGPGTRLTVL.